The rows below give T cell receptor beta chains drawn from one sample of a study of T-cell reconstitution after alpha-beta-depleted transplantation in children. TCRdb used MiXCR to reprocess the PCR reads, holding one entry per CDR3 protein. This table has some 590,000 distinct CDR3 sequences, about 10% appearing once. The specimen was PBMCs from the stem cell graft donor, collected from the stem cell graft. The receptors here all came from a human donor who donated a stem cell graft to a child with acute myeloid leukemia. The CDR3 runs from the conserved cysteine through the conserved F or W. Fields, in order: V gene, CDR3 protein.

>TRBV27
CASSTPASGGETQYF
>TRBV11-2
CASSSTSGSFQETQYF
>TRBV5-1
CASSLRQGNTGELFF
>TRBV20-1
CSASGLAGDRRDTQYF
>TRBV12-3/TRBV12-4
CASSPRLAGDSYEQYF
>TRBV2
CASGRGLENEQFF
>TRBV5-1
CASSLEFRFTDTQYF
>TRBV28
CASSLGTSLDF
>TRBV12-3/TRBV12-4
CASSTLAGGMYEQYF
>TRBV7-6
CASSTGGYGEQFF
>TRBV20-1
CRSHIAGGNEQYF
>TRBV6-5
CASSWGLANLNEQFF
>TRBV5-6
CASSHISGRGDGYTF
>TRBV28
CASSRGQGLSYEQYF
>TRBV20-1
CSARDRGRGLDEQYF
>TRBV7-9
CASSLDEATEAFF
>TRBV7-2
CASSLALVAGAETQYF
>TRBV9
CASSTRTSGEDTQYF
>TRBV28
CASRSGLASEQYF
>TRBV27
CASSHQTGTFRGYTF
>TRBV29-1
CSVEETGIGLADYEQYF
>TRBV10-3
CAIRPPGENNEQFF
>TRBV5-1
CASSLPSDTQYF
>TRBV20-1
CSARPPGTPYGYTF
>TRBV20-1
CSVLKLAGSSYNEQFF
>TRBV6-5
CASSYSRGAMVSSPLHF
>TRBV13
CASSRRTSAGDTQYF
>TRBV27
CASSFPGFNEQFF
>TRBV5-6
CASSIRTSGISTDTQYF
>TRBV5-1
CASSSQVTGGVEAFF
>TRBV29-1
CSVEKGRERGLNYGYTF
>TRBV3-1
CASSQDLGRGQGYEQYF
>TRBV7-3
CASSLLAGREQPQHF
>TRBV5-1
CASTLQGWETQYF
>TRBV6-4
CASSDLFRLAGGPLRTDTQYF
>TRBV3-1
CASSQFDTEAFF
>TRBV6-2/TRBV6-3
CASSRRQDSGNYEQYF
>TRBV5-1
CASSSRTSGGNEQFF
>TRBV28
CASSPGLAGGGQETQYF
>TRBV29-1
CSVAGSGREGLTDTQYF
>TRBV30
CAWSVLGIDGELFF
>TRBV6-2/TRBV6-3
CASSYPPLVRSNDEQFF
>TRBV7-8
CASSHISGANVLTF
>TRBV4-1
CASSKGTSGGLNEQFF
>TRBV11-2
CASSSLGGLAGGGGNIQYF
>TRBV24-1
CATSDFNGYTQFF
>TRBV5-1
CASRLLLVSDTQYF
>TRBV27
CASSLRPDNEQFF
>TRBV7-2
CASSTDRETQYF
>TRBV5-1
CASSTKGSDTQYF